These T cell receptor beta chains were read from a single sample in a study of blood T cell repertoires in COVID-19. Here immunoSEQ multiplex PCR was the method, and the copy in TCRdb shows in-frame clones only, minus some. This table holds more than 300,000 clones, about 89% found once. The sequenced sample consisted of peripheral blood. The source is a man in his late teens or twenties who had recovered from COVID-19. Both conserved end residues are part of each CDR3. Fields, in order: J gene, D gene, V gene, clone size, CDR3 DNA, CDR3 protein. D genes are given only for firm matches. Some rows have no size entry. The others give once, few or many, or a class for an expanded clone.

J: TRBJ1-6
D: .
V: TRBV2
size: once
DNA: TGTGCCAGCAGTGACTTAGGAGAGAAGAATTCACCCCTCCACTTT
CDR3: CASSDLGEKNSPLHF

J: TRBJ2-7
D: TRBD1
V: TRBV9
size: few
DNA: TGTGCCAGCAGCGCCGGAACGACTCAGGGGGCCGAAGGCGAGCAGTACTTC
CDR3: CASSAGTTQGAEGEQYF

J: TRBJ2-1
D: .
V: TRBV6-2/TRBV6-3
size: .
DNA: TGTGCCAGCAGTTACTCGGGAGCATTCAATGAGCAGTTCTTC
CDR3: CASSYSGAFNEQFF

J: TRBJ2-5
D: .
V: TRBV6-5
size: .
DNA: TGTGCCAGCAGTTACTATGATTTGGCGGGCGAGACCCAGTACTTC
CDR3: CASSYYDLAGETQYF

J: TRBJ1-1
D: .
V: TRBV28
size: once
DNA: TGTGCCAGCAGGACAGCAAACACTGAAGCTTTCTTT
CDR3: CASRTANTEAFF

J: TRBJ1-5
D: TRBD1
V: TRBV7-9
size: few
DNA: TGTGCCAGCAGCGGTGGGACAGATGGTTTTAGCAATCAGCCCCAGCATTTT
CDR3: CASSGGTDGFSNQPQHF

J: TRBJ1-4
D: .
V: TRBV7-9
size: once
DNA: TGTGCCAGCAGCTTAGGGACAAGGACGGATGAAAAACTGTTTTTT
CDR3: CASSLGTRTDEKLFF

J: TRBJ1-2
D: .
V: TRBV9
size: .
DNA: TGTGCCAGCAGCGCCCTGCCGGTGCCGGAGGGCTATGGCTACACCTTC
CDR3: CASSALPVPEGYGYTF

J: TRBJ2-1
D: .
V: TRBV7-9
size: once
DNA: TGTGCCAGCAGCCCTCCCCCATTTAGCGATGAGCAGTTCTTC
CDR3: CASSPPPFSDEQFF

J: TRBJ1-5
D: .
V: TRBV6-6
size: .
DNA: TGTGCCAGCAGTCGACCCCGTGGGGGCGCATCCAATCAGCCCCAGCATTTT
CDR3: CASSRPRGGASNQPQHF

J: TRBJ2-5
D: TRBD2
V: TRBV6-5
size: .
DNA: TGTGCCAGCAAGGGACTAGCGGGACCCGGGACCCAGTACTTC
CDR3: CASKGLAGPGTQYF

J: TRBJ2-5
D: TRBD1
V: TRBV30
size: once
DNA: TGTGCCTGGAGGGGACAGTACCAAGAGACCCAGTACTTC
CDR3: CAWRGQYQETQYF

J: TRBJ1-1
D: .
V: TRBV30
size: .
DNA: TGTGCCTGGAGTGTAGACGGGACTGAAGCTTTCTTT
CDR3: CAWSVDGTEAFF

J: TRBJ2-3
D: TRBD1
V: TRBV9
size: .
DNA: TGTGCCAGCAGCGTCGCCGGGACAGGGGCCACAGATACGCAGTATTTT
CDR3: CASSVAGTGATDTQYF

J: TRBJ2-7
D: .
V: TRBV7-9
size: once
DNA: TGTGCCAGCAGCCTCTCCAGGGGGGTCTCCTACGAGCAGTACTTC
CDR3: CASSLSRGVSYEQYF

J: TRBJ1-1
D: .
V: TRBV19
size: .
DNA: TGTGCCAGTAGTATACGGGGTTTCACTGAAGCTTTCTTT
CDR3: CASSIRGFTEAFF

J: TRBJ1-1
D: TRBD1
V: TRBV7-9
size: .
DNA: TGTGCCAGCAGGACCCTCCGGACAGGGGTGACTGAAGCTTTCTTT
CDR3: CASRTLRTGVTEAFF

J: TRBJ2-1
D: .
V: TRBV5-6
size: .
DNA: TGTGCCAGCAGCGTCGATTGGGCTTACAATGAGCAGTTCTTC
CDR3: CASSVDWAYNEQFF

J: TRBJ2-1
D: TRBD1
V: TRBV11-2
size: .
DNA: TGTGCCAGCAGCCAGGGACAGGTTAAGGGCAATGAGCAGTTCTTC
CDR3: CASSQGQVKGNEQFF

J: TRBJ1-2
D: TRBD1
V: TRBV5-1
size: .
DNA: TGCGCCAGCAGCTTGGGCAGGGGGTATGGCTACACCTTC
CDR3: CASSLGRGYGYTF

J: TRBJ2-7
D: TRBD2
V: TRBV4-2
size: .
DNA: TGTGCCAGCAGCCAACAATCAACTAGCGGGGGGACCTACGAGCAGTACTTC
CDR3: CASSQQSTSGGTYEQYF

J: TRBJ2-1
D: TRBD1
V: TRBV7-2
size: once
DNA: TGTGCCAGCAGCCCAGACAGGGGCTCCTACAATGAGCAGTTCTTC
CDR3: CASSPDRGSYNEQFF

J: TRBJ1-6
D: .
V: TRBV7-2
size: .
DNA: TGTGCCAGCAGCTTAGAGGGGTTTAATTCACCCCTCCACTTT
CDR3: CASSLEGFNSPLHF

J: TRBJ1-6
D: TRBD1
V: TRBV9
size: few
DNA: TGTGCCAGCAGCGGTGGACAGGGTAATTCACCCCTCCACTTT
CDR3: CASSGGQGNSPLHF

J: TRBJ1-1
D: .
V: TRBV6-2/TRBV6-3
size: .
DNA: TGTGCCAGCAGTGGTTGGGAGGGCACTGAAGCTTTCTTT
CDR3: CASSGWEGTEAFF

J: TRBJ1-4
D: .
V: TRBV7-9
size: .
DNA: TGTGCCAGCAGCACCCACAGGGATGGGAATGAAAAACTGTTTTTT
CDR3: CASSTHRDGNEKLFF

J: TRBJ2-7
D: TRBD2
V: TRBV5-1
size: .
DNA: TGCGCCAGCAGCTTGGGGGAGGGAGGTCGGAACGAGCAGTACTTC
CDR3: CASSLGEGGRNEQYF

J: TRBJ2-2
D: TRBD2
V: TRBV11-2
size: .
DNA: TGTGCCAGCAGTTCGATAGACCTTGGGGGAACGGGGGGCACCGGGGAGCTGTTTTTT
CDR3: CASSSIDLGGTGGTGELFF

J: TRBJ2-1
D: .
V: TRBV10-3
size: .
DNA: TGTGCCATCAGTGAGTCGCCCGGGACCTACAATGAGCAGTTCTTC
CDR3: CAISESPGTYNEQFF

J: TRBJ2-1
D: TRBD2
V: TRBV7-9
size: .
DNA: TGTGCCAGCAGCTTAGTGCAGGGAGGGGTGGGGAATTTCTTC
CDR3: CASSLVQGGVGNFF

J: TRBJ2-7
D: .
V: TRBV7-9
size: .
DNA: TGTGCCAGCAGCTTATCCGGGACAACGGGAGAGCAGTACTTC
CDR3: CASSLSGTTGEQYF

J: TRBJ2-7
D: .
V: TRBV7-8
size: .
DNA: TGTGCCAGCAGCTTAGACAGGTCCTACGAGCAGTACTTC
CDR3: CASSLDRSYEQYF

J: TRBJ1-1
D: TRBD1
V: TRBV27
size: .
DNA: TGTGCCAGCAGCGGGACAGGGGTGGATACTGAAGCTTTCTTT
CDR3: CASSGTGVDTEAFF

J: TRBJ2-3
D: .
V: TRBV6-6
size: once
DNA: TGTGCCAGCAGTTACTCTGGACTCCGTAGCACAGATACGCAGTATTTT
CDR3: CASSYSGLRSTDTQYF

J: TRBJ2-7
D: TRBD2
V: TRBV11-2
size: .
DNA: TGTGCCAGCAGCTTGACTAGCGGGGCTAACTCCTACGAGCAGTACTTC
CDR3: CASSLTSGANSYEQYF

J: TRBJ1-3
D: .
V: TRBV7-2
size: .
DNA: TGTGCCAGCAGCGCCTCAGGGTCCGGAAACACCATATATTTT
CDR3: CASSASGSGNTIYF

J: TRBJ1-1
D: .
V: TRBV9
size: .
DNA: TGTGCCAGCAGCGTAGCTGGGACTGCAGATGATGGCACTGAAGCTTTCTTT
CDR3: CASSVAGTADDGTEAFF

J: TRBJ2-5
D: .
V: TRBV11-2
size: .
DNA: TGTGCCAGCAGCTTAGAAGACCCGGCAGGGTATCAAGAGACCCAGTACTTC
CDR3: CASSLEDPAGYQETQYF

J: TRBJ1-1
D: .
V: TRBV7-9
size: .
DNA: TGTGCCAGCAGCTTGGGGGCCACTGAAGCTTTCTTT
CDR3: CASSLGATEAFF

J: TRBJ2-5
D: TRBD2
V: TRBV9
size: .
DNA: TGTGCCAGCAGCGTAGTGGGGACTAGCGGGGGAGAGACCCAGTACTTC
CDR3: CASSVVGTSGGETQYF

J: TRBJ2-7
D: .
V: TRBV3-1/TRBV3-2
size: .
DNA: TGTGCCAGCAGCCCCGGCAGGAGGAACGAGCAGTACTTC
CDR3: CASSPGRRNEQYF

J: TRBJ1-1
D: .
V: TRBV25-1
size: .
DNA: TGTGCCAGCCGGGGGGCCAGTGAAGCTTTCTTT
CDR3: CASRGASEAFF

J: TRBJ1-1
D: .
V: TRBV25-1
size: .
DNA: TGTGCCAGCAGTGAATCTCCCCATGCTCCCGCGGCAGCTTTCTTT
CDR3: CASSESPHAPAAAFF

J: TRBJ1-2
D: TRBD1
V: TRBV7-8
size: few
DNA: TGTGCCAGCAGCCGGGACAGTGACTATGGCTACACCTTC
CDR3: CASSRDSDYGYTF

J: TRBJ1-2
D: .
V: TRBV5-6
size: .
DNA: TGTGCCAGCAGCCCAATTACCGGGGAAAGGAACTATGGCTACACCTTC
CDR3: CASSPITGERNYGYTF

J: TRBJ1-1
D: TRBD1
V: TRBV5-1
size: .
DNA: TGCGCCAGCAGCTTTACAGGGGACAGCGCGACTGAAGCTTTCTTT
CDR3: CASSFTGDSATEAFF

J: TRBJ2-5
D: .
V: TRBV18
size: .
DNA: TGTGCCAGCTCACGGTCAGGGCTAGAGACCCAGTACTTC
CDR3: CASSRSGLETQYF

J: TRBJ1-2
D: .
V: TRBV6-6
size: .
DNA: TGTGCCAGCAGTAGCTTAGACAGAAACCTCTATGGCTACACCTTC
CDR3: CASSSLDRNLYGYTF

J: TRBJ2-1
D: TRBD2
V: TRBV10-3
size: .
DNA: TGTGCCATCGCTAGAGGGCGGGAGGGGAACTACAATGAGCAGTTCTTC
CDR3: CAIARGREGNYNEQFF

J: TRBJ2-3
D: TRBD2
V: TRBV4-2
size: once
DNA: TGTGCCAGCAGCCAAGATACCCTGACTAGCGGGGGGGCCAGGGATACGCAGTATTTT
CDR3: CASSQDTLTSGGARDTQYF

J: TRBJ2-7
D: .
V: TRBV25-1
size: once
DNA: TGTGCCAGCAGTGAATTGGACACGTCCTACGAGCAGTACTTC
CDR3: CASSELDTSYEQYF

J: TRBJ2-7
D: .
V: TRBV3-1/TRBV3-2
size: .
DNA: TGTGCCAGCAGCCAAGTGGGGGGTATTGGCGACGAGCAGTACTTC
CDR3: CASSQVGGIGDEQYF

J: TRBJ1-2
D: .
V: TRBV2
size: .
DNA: TGTGCCAGCAGTGCGGGTCCAAACTATGGCTACACCTTC
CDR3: CASSAGPNYGYTF

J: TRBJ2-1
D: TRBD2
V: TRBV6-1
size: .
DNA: TGTGCCAGCAGTGGGGGTCCGGGAGGGTTCTACAATGAGCAGTTCTTC
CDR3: CASSGGPGGFYNEQFF

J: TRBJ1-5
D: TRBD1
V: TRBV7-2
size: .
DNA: TGTGCCAGCAGCCGGGGACAGACTCAGCCCCAGCATTTT
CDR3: CASSRGQTQPQHF